This T cell receptor beta chain was profiled in a study of blood T cell repertoires in COVID-19. In the original analysis: Nucleated cell number was recorded as an estimate derived from reference gene primer amplification. Produced via immunoSEQ multiplex PCR; TCRdb's table is partial and in-frame only. D and trimming were read from the DNA, whereas the V and J calls and clone size are those reported in that table. The table has about 250,000 clones, approximately 88% seen once. One Seattle source followed patients from active infection through their disease course. J was trimmed by 1 base and V by 1 base; bases with no gene match: 4. The CDR3 consists of 17 residues. Germline V gene data show CDR1 as LGHNA and CDR2 as YNFKEQ.

Sequencing was done on a sample of peripheral blood. The sequence came from a woman in her twenties or thirties with COVID-19, enrolled during active disease. V usage is TRBV4-2 and J usage is TRBJ2-6, with TRBD2 matching 7 bases. CDR3 coding DNA: TGTGCCAGCAGCCAAGCCGCGGGGGAATCTGGGGCCAACGTCCTGACTTTC. Its protein product is CASSQAAGESGANVLTF.